This T cell receptor beta chain was retrieved from a study of T cells in Graves' hyperthyroidism and ophthalmopathy. From germline, CDR1 is KGHSH and CDR2 LQKENI. V shed 1 base, J shed 5 bases, and the junction held 8 bases outside the gene matches. The CDR3 totals 17 residues. Investigators excluded patients with uncontrolled infection, other autoimmune disease, pregnancy or lactation. Researchers amplified the TCR beta CDR3 regions from RNA transcripts. Researchers ran a first-round RT-PCR on the TCR CDR3 using the HTBI primer set. One entry per CDR3 protein, called by TCRdb with MiXCR from the multiplex PCR reads. This table has 600,000 to 650,000 distinct CDR3 sequences, around 15% appearing once.

The sample was blood. The sequence came from a woman aged 25 to 45 with Graves' hyperthyroidism. This chain connects TRBV18 to TRBJ2-2; 9 bases map to TRBD1. The CDR3 region is CASSPRLTGGDTGELFF. CDR3 nucleotides: TGTGCCAGCTCACCACGCCTAACAGGGGGCGATACCGGGGAGCTGTTTTTT.